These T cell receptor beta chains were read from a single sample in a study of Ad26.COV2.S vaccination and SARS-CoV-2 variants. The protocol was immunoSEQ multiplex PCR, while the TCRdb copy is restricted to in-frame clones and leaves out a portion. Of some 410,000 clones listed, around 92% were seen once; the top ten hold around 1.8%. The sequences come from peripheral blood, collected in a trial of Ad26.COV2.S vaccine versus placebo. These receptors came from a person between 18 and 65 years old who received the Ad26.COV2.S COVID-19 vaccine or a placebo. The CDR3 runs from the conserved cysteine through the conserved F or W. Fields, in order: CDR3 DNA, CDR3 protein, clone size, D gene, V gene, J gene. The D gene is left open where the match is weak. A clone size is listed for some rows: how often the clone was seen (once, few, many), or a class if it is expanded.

cdr3_nt: TGTGCCTGGAGTGTAGGGAGGATCAATGAGCAGTTCTTC; cdr3_aa: CAWSVGRINEQFF; clone_size: NA; d_call: NA; v_call: TRBV30; j_call: TRBJ2-1
cdr3_nt: TGTGCCACCAGTGATTCTACCTCCGGGACTTATAGCAATCAGCCCCAGCATTTT; cdr3_aa: CATSDSTSGTYSNQPQHF; clone_size: NA; d_call: NA; v_call: TRBV24-1; j_call: TRBJ1-5
cdr3_nt: TGTGCCAGCAGCGATGGGGTCATGAACACTGAAGCTTTCTTT; cdr3_aa: CASSDGVMNTEAFF; clone_size: NA; d_call: NA; v_call: TRBV9; j_call: TRBJ1-1
cdr3_nt: TGTGCCAGCAGCTGGGGGGGACAGGGGGCAAATGGCTACACCTTC; cdr3_aa: CASSWGGQGANGYTF; clone_size: NA; d_call: TRBD1; v_call: TRBV5-4; j_call: TRBJ1-2
cdr3_nt: TGTGCCTGGAGTGTACAGGGAGCTGAAAAACTGTTTTTT; cdr3_aa: CAWSVQGAEKLFF; clone_size: NA; d_call: NA; v_call: TRBV30; j_call: TRBJ1-4
cdr3_nt: TGTGCCAGCAGACGAGGGCGCCTGGACAGTTCCTACGAGCAGTACTTC; cdr3_aa: CASRRGRLDSSYEQYF; clone_size: NA; d_call: NA; v_call: TRBV27; j_call: TRBJ2-7
cdr3_nt: TGTGCTAGCCTACCCGGGACAGGGAACGAGCAGTACTTC; cdr3_aa: CASLPGTGNEQYF; clone_size: NA; d_call: TRBD1; v_call: TRBV12-5; j_call: TRBJ2-7
cdr3_nt: TGTGCCAGCAGCTTAGCGGTGGGGACAGCGGAGACCCAGTACTTC; cdr3_aa: CASSLAVGTAETQYF; clone_size: NA; d_call: TRBD1; v_call: TRBV7-9; j_call: TRBJ2-5
cdr3_nt: TGTGCCAGTAGTCCAATCGGGACAGGGAGGAACTATGGCTACACCTTC; cdr3_aa: CASSPIGTGRNYGYTF; clone_size: NA; d_call: TRBD1; v_call: TRBV19; j_call: TRBJ1-2
cdr3_nt: TGTGCCAGCAGTTTTCTGGGGGATACGCAGTATTTT; cdr3_aa: CASSFLGDTQYF; clone_size: NA; d_call: NA; v_call: TRBV28; j_call: TRBJ2-3
cdr3_nt: TGTGCCAGCACTCGAGGGGGCGCAGGTCTAAGTCAGCCCCAGCATTTT; cdr3_aa: CASTRGGAGLSQPQHF; clone_size: NA; d_call: TRBD1; v_call: TRBV7-2; j_call: TRBJ1-5
cdr3_nt: TGCAGCGCTGGGCCTGGGCAGGACTATGGCTACACCTTC; cdr3_aa: CSAGPGQDYGYTF; clone_size: NA; d_call: NA; v_call: TRBV29-1; j_call: TRBJ1-2
cdr3_nt: TGTGCCAGCAGCCCCGGTGGACTTAGCGGGGTGTTCTACGAGCAGTACTTC; cdr3_aa: CASSPGGLSGVFYEQYF; clone_size: NA; d_call: TRBD2; v_call: TRBV5-6; j_call: TRBJ2-7
cdr3_nt: TGTGCCTGGAGTGGGGTAGGACTCTATGGCTACACCTTC; cdr3_aa: CAWSGVGLYGYTF; clone_size: NA; d_call: NA; v_call: TRBV30; j_call: TRBJ1-2
cdr3_nt: TGTGCCAGCAGACCGACAGGGTTTAACGGAAACACCATATATTTT; cdr3_aa: CASRPTGFNGNTIYF; clone_size: NA; d_call: TRBD1; v_call: TRBV28; j_call: TRBJ1-3
cdr3_nt: TGTGCCAGCAGCTTAGATCTGCCGGATATGAACACTGAAGCTTTCTTT; cdr3_aa: CASSLDLPDMNTEAFF; clone_size: once; d_call: NA; v_call: TRBV11-2; j_call: TRBJ1-1
cdr3_nt: TGTGCCAGCTCCCACCCCCCGCGGGGAGAAAAACTGTTTTTT; cdr3_aa: CASSHPPRGEKLFF; clone_size: NA; d_call: NA; v_call: TRBV18; j_call: TRBJ1-4
cdr3_nt: TGTGCCAGCAGTTACGAGGGGACTCCGACGGGGGCCTCCTACAATGAGCAGTTCTTC; cdr3_aa: CASSYEGTPTGASYNEQFF; clone_size: NA; d_call: NA; v_call: TRBV6-2/TRBV6-3; j_call: TRBJ2-1
cdr3_nt: TGTGCCAGCAGCACCAGGGGAGGGGAGGATGGCTACACCTTC; cdr3_aa: CASSTRGGEDGYTF; clone_size: NA; d_call: NA; v_call: TRBV7-9; j_call: TRBJ1-2
cdr3_nt: TGTGCCAGCAGTTTCTCTGTCACCGGGGAGCTGTTTTTT; cdr3_aa: CASSFSVTGELFF; clone_size: NA; d_call: NA; v_call: TRBV28; j_call: TRBJ2-2
cdr3_nt: TGTGCCAGCAGTTTGCGGACATACACAGATACGCAGTATTTT; cdr3_aa: CASSLRTYTDTQYF; clone_size: NA; d_call: NA; v_call: TRBV28; j_call: TRBJ2-3
cdr3_nt: TGTGCCAGCAGTTACTCGAAGGGGGCGGGTACTGAAGCTTTCTTT; cdr3_aa: CASSYSKGAGTEAFF; clone_size: NA; d_call: TRBD1; v_call: TRBV6-2/TRBV6-3; j_call: TRBJ1-1
cdr3_nt: TGTGCCAGCAGCCAACATGGGGGACCAGGGTATGGCTACACCTTC; cdr3_aa: CASSQHGGPGYGYTF; clone_size: NA; d_call: NA; v_call: TRBV14; j_call: TRBJ1-2
cdr3_nt: TGTGCCAGCAGGAAGATCGGATCGAACACCGGGGAGCTGTTTTTT; cdr3_aa: CASRKIGSNTGELFF; clone_size: NA; d_call: NA; v_call: TRBV11-2; j_call: TRBJ2-2
cdr3_nt: TGCAGCGTTCCGGGGCAAGGTGGCTACACCTTC; cdr3_aa: CSVPGQGGYTF; clone_size: NA; d_call: NA; v_call: TRBV29-1; j_call: TRBJ1-2
cdr3_nt: TGTGCCAGCAGAGCGGGGGGGCCCCGTGGCACCGGGGAGCTGTTTTTT; cdr3_aa: CASRAGGPRGTGELFF; clone_size: NA; d_call: TRBD2; v_call: TRBV28; j_call: TRBJ2-2
cdr3_nt: TGCGCCAGCAGCCCCCTCCGACAGGACCACTATGGCTACACCTTC; cdr3_aa: CASSPLRQDHYGYTF; clone_size: NA; d_call: NA; v_call: TRBV5-1; j_call: TRBJ1-2
cdr3_nt: TGTGCCAGCAGCGGGACAGTGAACACTGAAGCTTTCTTT; cdr3_aa: CASSGTVNTEAFF; clone_size: NA; d_call: TRBD1; v_call: TRBV6-5; j_call: TRBJ1-1
cdr3_nt: TGTGCCAGCAGGGGAGGGTGGATCCGGTTAGGGCCCAGGATCCACACTGAAGCTTTCTTT; cdr3_aa: CASRGGWIRLGPRIHTEAFF; clone_size: few; d_call: NA; v_call: TRBV2; j_call: TRBJ1-1
cdr3_nt: TGTGCCAGCAGTTACTCTACAAGGGGGGCGAACACTGAAGCTTTCTTT; cdr3_aa: CASSYSTRGANTEAFF; clone_size: once; d_call: NA; v_call: TRBV6-5; j_call: TRBJ1-1
cdr3_nt: TGTGCCAGCAGTCTTAGCCCCGTGGTAGATCCCATTTCAGATACGCAGTATTTT; cdr3_aa: CASSLSPVVDPISDTQYF; clone_size: NA; d_call: NA; v_call: TRBV27; j_call: TRBJ2-3
cdr3_nt: TGTGCCAGCAGCACCCGCTACGAGAAAGAGACCCAGTACTTC; cdr3_aa: CASSTRYEKETQYF; clone_size: NA; d_call: NA; v_call: TRBV7-2; j_call: TRBJ2-5
cdr3_nt: TGTGCCAGCAGCTTAGGTTTTGGGCAAACCTCTAACTATGGCTACACCTTC; cdr3_aa: CASSLGFGQTSNYGYTF; clone_size: NA; d_call: NA; v_call: TRBV7-2; j_call: TRBJ1-2
cdr3_nt: TGTGCCAGCAGCTTAGGCAGGTGTCAGCCCCAGCATTTT; cdr3_aa: CASSLGRCQPQHF; clone_size: few; d_call: NA; v_call: TRBV11-1; j_call: TRBJ1-5
cdr3_nt: TGTGCCAGCAGTATCCTACAGGGCGTAAAAAACATTCAGTACTTC; cdr3_aa: CASSILQGVKNIQYF; clone_size: once; d_call: NA; v_call: TRBV6-6; j_call: TRBJ2-4
cdr3_nt: TGCGCCAGCAGTGAGTCTTCAAGTGCAGTAGCCAAAAACATTCAGTACTTC; cdr3_aa: CASSESSSAVAKNIQYF; clone_size: once; d_call: NA; v_call: TRBV10-2; j_call: TRBJ2-4
cdr3_nt: TGTGCCAGCAGCTTACAGTTCTCGAACACTGAAGCTTTCTTT; cdr3_aa: CASSLQFSNTEAFF; clone_size: NA; d_call: NA; v_call: TRBV7-8; j_call: TRBJ1-1
cdr3_nt: TGTGCCAGCAGCTTAACCCTCAGGGTAACTAATGAAAAACTGTTTTTT; cdr3_aa: CASSLTLRVTNEKLFF; clone_size: NA; d_call: NA; v_call: TRBV7-2; j_call: TRBJ1-4
cdr3_nt: TGTGCCAGCTCACCACCGGCAGGGAGGGCTGAAAAACTGTTTTTT; cdr3_aa: CASSPPAGRAEKLFF; clone_size: NA; d_call: NA; v_call: TRBV18; j_call: TRBJ1-4
cdr3_nt: TGTGCCAGCCAACGGGTTCAGGTGAACACTGAAGCTTTCTTT; cdr3_aa: CASQRVQVNTEAFF; clone_size: few; d_call: NA; v_call: TRBV6-5; j_call: TRBJ1-1
cdr3_nt: TGTGCCAGCAGCTTAGCAGGGGCCGAGCAGTTCTTC; cdr3_aa: CASSLAGAEQFF; clone_size: NA; d_call: NA; v_call: TRBV7-2; j_call: TRBJ2-1
cdr3_nt: TGCAGCGTCCTCTCGACAGGGGACGAAAAACTGTTTTTT; cdr3_aa: CSVLSTGDEKLFF; clone_size: NA; d_call: TRBD1; v_call: TRBV29-1; j_call: TRBJ1-4
cdr3_nt: TGCAGCGTTGATCCAACCGGGACAAGGGCAGGCTACACCTTC; cdr3_aa: CSVDPTGTRAGYTF; clone_size: NA; d_call: NA; v_call: TRBV29-1; j_call: TRBJ1-2
cdr3_nt: TGCAGTGCTAGTGTTGGGGGCACCCGGGGGGAGACCCAGTACTTC; cdr3_aa: CSASVGGTRGETQYF; clone_size: once; d_call: NA; v_call: TRBV20-1; j_call: TRBJ2-5
cdr3_nt: TGTGCCAGCAGCTTAATGGGGCGGGAGCAGCCCCAGCATTTT; cdr3_aa: CASSLMGREQPQHF; clone_size: NA; d_call: NA; v_call: TRBV7-2; j_call: TRBJ1-5
cdr3_nt: TGTGCCAGCAGATCAGGGCTACAAGAGACCCAGTACTTC; cdr3_aa: CASRSGLQETQYF; clone_size: NA; d_call: NA; v_call: TRBV12-3/TRBV12-4; j_call: TRBJ2-5